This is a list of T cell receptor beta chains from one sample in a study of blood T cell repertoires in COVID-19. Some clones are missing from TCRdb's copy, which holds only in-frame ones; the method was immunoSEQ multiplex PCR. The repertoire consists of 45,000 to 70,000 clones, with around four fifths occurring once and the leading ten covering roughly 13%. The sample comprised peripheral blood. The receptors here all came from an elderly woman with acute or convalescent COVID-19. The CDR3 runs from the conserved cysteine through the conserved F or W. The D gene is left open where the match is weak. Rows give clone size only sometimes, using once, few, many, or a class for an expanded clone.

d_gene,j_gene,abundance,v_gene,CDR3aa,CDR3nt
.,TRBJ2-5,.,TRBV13,CASSPTAEETQYF,TGTGCCAGCAGCCCGACGGCGGAAGAGACCCAGTACTTC
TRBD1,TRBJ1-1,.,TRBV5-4,CASSLQGVNTEAFF,TGTGCCAGCAGCTTGCAGGGGGTAAACACTGAAGCTTTCTTT
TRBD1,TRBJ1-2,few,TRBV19,CASSQPLGQGNYGYTF,TGTGCCAGTAGTCAACCACTGGGACAGGGGAACTATGGCTACACCTTC
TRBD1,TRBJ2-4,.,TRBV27,CASSVGQGNIQYF,TGTGCCAGCAGTGTCGGACAGGGAAACATTCAGTACTTC
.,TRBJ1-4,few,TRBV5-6,CASSPEGRGSEKLFF,TGTGCCAGCAGCCCTGAGGGCAGGGGAAGCGAAAAACTGTTTTTT
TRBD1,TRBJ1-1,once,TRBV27,CASSRQGLGTEAFF,TGTGCCAGCAGTCGACAGGGGTTGGGCACTGAAGCTTTCTTT
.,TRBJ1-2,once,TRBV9,CASSAETETAGYTF,TGTGCCAGCAGCGCTGAGACAGAAACAGCTGGCTACACCTTC
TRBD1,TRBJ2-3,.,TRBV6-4,CASSDSLRRDRGTDTQYF,TGTGCCAGCAGTGATTCCCTCCGCCGGGACAGGGGGACAGATACGCAGTATTTT
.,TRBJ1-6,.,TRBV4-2,CASSQEPGHQNSPLHF,TGTGCCAGCAGCCAGGAACCGGGACACCAAAATTCACCCCTCCACTTT
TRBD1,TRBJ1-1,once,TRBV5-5,CASSYRDRNTEAFF,TGTGCCAGCAGCTACCGGGACAGGAACACTGAAGCTTTCTTT
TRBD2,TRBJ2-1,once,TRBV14,CASSPLAGGSYNEQFF,TGTGCCAGCAGCCCGTTAGCGGGGGGCTCCTACAATGAGCAGTTCTTC
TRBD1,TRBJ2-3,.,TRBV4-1,CASSQVRRTGPIDTQYF,TGCGCCAGCAGCCAAGTTCGAAGGACAGGGCCGATAGATACGCAGTATTTT
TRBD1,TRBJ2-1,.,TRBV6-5,CASSPGQGTYNEQFF,TGTGCCAGCAGTCCAGGACAGGGCACCTACAATGAGCAGTTCTTC
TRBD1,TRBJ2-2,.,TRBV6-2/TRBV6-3,CASSQDRVLPGELFF,TGTGCCAGCAGTCAGGACAGGGTCCTTCCCGGGGAGCTGTTTTTT